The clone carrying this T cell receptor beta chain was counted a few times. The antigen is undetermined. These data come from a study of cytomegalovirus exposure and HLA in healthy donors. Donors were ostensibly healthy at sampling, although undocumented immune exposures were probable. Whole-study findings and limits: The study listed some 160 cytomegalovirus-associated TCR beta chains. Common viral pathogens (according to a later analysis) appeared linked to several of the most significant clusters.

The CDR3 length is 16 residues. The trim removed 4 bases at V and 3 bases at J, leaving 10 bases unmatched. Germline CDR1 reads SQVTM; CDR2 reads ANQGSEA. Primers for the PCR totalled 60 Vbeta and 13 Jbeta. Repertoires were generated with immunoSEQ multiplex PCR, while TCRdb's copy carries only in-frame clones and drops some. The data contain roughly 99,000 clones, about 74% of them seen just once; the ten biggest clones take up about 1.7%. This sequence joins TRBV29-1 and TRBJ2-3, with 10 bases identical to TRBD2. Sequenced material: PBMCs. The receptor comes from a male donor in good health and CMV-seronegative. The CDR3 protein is CSVAGLAPQRTDTQYF. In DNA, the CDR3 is TGCAGCGTTGCGGGACTAGCGCCCCAGCGGACAGATACGCAGTATTTT.